A single sample gave rise to the 2 T cell receptor beta chains below, sequenced in a study of control samples from healthy donors and cancer patients. Method: immunoSEQ multiplex PCR; TCRdb's copy keeps in-frame clones and lacks some. This table holds approximately 130,000 clones, roughly 90% found once. Material for sequencing was blood. The receptors stem from a man aged 45 to 65 in good health.

V gene TRBV6-5 combines with J gene TRBJ1-2; 10 nucleotides line up with TRBD1. The CDR3 has 15 amino acids. Germline V gene data show CDR1 as MNHEY and CDR2 as SVGAGI. V was clipped by 7 bases and J by 7 bases; unmatched bases: 12. The CDR3 protein is CASTRKGGQGSGYTF. The DNA for the CDR3 is TGTGCCAGCACCCGAAAGGGGGGACAGGGGTCTGGCTACACCTTC.

This chain connects TRBV11-2 to TRBJ1-1, with a tentative D call TRBD1 (6 bases). Trimming stripped 5 bases from V and 4 bases from J, with 14 bases between. The CDR3 spans 14 residues. The germline CDR1 and CDR2 sequences are SGHAT and FQNNGV. The CDR3 DNA follows: TGTGCCAGCAGCCTTAGGGGGAAAGGCACTGAAGCTTTCTTT. Translation gives CASSLRGKGTEAFF.